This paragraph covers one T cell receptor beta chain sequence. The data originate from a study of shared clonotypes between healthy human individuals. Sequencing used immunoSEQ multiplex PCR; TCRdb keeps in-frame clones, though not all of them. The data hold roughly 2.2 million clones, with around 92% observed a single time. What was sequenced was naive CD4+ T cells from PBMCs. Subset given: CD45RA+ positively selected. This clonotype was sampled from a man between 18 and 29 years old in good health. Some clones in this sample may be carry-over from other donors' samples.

The CDR3 DNA reads as TGTGCCAGTAGTAGACGACAGGGAGGTTCGACTAATGAAAAACTGTTTTTT. Encoded protein: CASSRRQGGSTNEKLFF. This rearrangement joins TRBV19 to TRBJ1-4, with 7 bases identical to TRBD1. The V gene's germline CDR1 is LNHDA and CDR2 SQIVND (reference sequence). V dropped 4 bases and J dropped 2; count of bases not matched to a gene: 10. The CDR3 consists of 17 residues.